Below are 5 T cell receptor beta chains sequenced from a single sample in a study of shared clonotypes between healthy human individuals. TCRdb's table, derived via immunoSEQ multiplex PCR, lists solely in-frame clones and lacks some. The sample lists about 1 million clones, about 75% occurring once. The specimen was memory CD4+ T cells sorted from blood. Subset of the sample: CD45RA-negative fraction. The receptors were sampled from a man between 18 and 35 years old in good health.

The chain links TRBV7-2 to TRBJ1-3; TRBD1 might be the D (5 bases). V was trimmed by 5 bases and J by 0 bases, leaving 11 bases between them. Germline lookup yields CDR1 SGHTA and CDR2 FQGNSA. This CDR3 is built from 15 residues. The CDR3 sequence is CASSRGTVSGNTIYF. Written as DNA, the CDR3 is TGTGCCAGCAGCAGGGGAACAGTCTCTGGAAACACCATATATTTT.

About this clone itself: The same CDR3 is also encoded by other DNA sequences in this sample. The rearrangement joins TRBV5-1 to TRBJ2-5; 11 nucleotides agree with TRBD1. J lost 4 bases, V lost 4 bases, and 6 bases had no gene match. CDR1 SGHRS and CDR2 YFSETQ come from the germline V gene. The CDR3 is 15 amino acids. The CDR3 here is CASSLVGQGAETQYF. For the CDR3, the DNA is TGCGCCAGCAGCCTAGTTGGACAGGGGGCAGAGACCCAGTACTTC.

The CDR3 region has the DNA TGTGCCAGCAGCTCCTGGACAGAGAGTAACTATGGCTACACCTTC. It specifies CASSSWTESNYGYTF. This chain uses TRBV7-2 with TRBJ1-2; D may be TRBD1 (6 bases). This CDR3 spans 15 amino acids. Germline CDR1 is SGHTA and CDR2 is FQGNSA. V was cut by 4 bases and J by 1 base, with 13 bases left in between.

This clone turned up a few times. J is TRBJ1-5 and V is TRBV6-1, with TRBD1 identical over 11 bases. The V and J ends lost 3 bases and 0 bases, in that order; junction bases with no gene match: 4. This CDR3 region has 17 residues. CDR1 is MNHNS and CDR2 is SASEGT in the germline V gene. CDR3: CASSDGQGAYSNQPQHF. The CDR3 nucleotides are TGTGCCAGCAGTGACGGACAGGGGGCGTATAGCAATCAGCCCCAGCATTTT.

For this clone: Different DNA sequences within this sample yield the same CDR3. V and J are TRBV5-1 and TRBJ2-5; 8 positions agree with TRBD1. The CDR3 runs 13 residues. V dropped 5 bases and J dropped 5; count of bases not matched to a gene: 5. Per the germline V gene, CDR1 is SGHRS and CDR2 is YFSETQ. The CDR3 coding sequence is TGCGCCAGCAGAGGACAGGGAAGGGAGACCCAGTACTTC. This translates into CASRGQGRETQYF.